This T cell receptor beta chain was recovered during a study of cytomegalovirus exposure and HLA in healthy donors. Primers for the PCR totalled 60 Vbeta and 13 Jbeta. Clones were read by immunoSEQ multiplex PCR, and TCRdb kept only the in-frame ones, dropping some. The top ten hold roughly 1.5% of the sample, which has some 270,000 clones, about 90% seen once. Deletions cut 2 bases from V and 2 bases from J, with 10 bases between. CDR1 is SGHAT, CDR2 FQNNGV, per germline. The CDR3 runs to 14 residues. The sample consisted of PBMCs. The chain links TRBV11-2 to TRBJ2-7; D gene ambiguous. The source is a girl aged 2 to 9 in good health and CMV-seronegative. Here the CDR3 DNA reads TGTGCCAGCAGCTTAACTGAGCCACCCTACGAGCAGTACTTC. It is translated as CASSLTEPPYEQYF.